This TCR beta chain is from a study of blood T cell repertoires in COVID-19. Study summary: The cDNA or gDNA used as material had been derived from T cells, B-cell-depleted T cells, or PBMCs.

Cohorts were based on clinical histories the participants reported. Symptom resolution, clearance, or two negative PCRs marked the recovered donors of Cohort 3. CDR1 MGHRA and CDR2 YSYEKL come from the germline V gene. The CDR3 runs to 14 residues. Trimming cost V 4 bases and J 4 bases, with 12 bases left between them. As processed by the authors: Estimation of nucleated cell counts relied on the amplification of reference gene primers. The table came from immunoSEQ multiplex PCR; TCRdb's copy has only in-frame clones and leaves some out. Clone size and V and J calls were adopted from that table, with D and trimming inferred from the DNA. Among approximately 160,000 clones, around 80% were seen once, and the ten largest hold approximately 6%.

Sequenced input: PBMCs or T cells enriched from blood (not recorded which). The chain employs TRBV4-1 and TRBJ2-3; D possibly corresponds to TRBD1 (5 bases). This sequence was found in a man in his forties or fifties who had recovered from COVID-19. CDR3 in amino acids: CASSRGRVPDTQYF. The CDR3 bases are TGCGCCAGCAGCCGGGGCAGGGTACCAGATACGCAGTATTTT.